This record covers a single T cell receptor beta chain. It has no known antigen specificity. No per-base quality is available; no much larger clone lies one base away. Separate from the roughly 660-subject first cohort, the validation cohort of 95 to 150 subjects was the group to which the donors belonged. Library prep was done by the immunoSEQ multiplex PCR assay. Turning to the authors' computational methods: A statistical classification framework was developed to diagnose cytomegalovirus status using the catalog of TCR beta chain sequences. TCRdb re-hosts the immuneACCESS table, in-frame sequences only. Its copies lack some clones; in the studies checked, an unresolved V gene accounts for under half of them, and the cause for the rest is not known. V and J calls and clone size are those listed in that table; D and trimming were worked out from the DNA. The sample contains about 56,000 clones, 93% of them found a single time. The ten biggest clones cover roughly 1.7% of the sample.

The sample originates from a study of cytomegalovirus exposure and HLA in healthy donors (dated 2017 in TCRdb). In terms of the full investigation: A later analysis indicated that the 90 to 150 validation repertoires were generated on the platform also employed for the approximately 700 repertoires of the first cohort. The study aimed to test whether signatures of past pathogen exposure could be identified by cataloging public T cell receptors. In addition to the first cohort of roughly 670 subjects, a separate validation cohort of some 120 different subjects was used. High-throughput TCR immunosequencing, statistical association of individual TCRs with disease status, and machine learning were combined to predict cytomegalovirus infection status. The research as a whole found: The validation cohort had no HLA typing available for a later analysis, so co-occurrence within that cohort was assessed over all 120 or so repertoires. While some public TCRs were present in many individuals, most TCR sequences turned up only very rarely across donors. In both the original and validation cohorts, the classifier was reported to diagnose cytomegalovirus status with high specificity and sensitivity. It was suggested by the authors that the approach could potentially be generalized to other disease states and immunological phenotypes. Subsequent analysis determined that TCRs grouped into clusters in the first cohort also showed a tendency toward co-occurrence across the 90 to 150 validation repertoires, and roughly 94% of cluster scores exceeded 0. The study gave a list of 150 to 200 TCR beta chains associated with cytomegalovirus. Three of the identified cytomegalovirus-associated TCR beta chains were confirmed in vitro to be specific for cytomegalovirus antigens.

Sequencing was carried out using PBMCs. This TCR came from a woman aged 18-29 years in good health and CMV-seropositive.

The CDR3 protein is CASSPDTKSTDTQYF. Here is the DNA: TGCGCCAGCAGCCCTGACACCAAGAGCACAGATACGCAGTATTTT. The rearrangement joined TRBV5-1 to TRBJ2-3, with no confidently assigned D gene. CDR1 and CDR2 are drawn from the germline V gene: SGHRS, YFSETQ. From the cysteine through the phenylalanine, the CDR3 covers 15 amino acids. Just the 45-base CDR3 DNA is kept, in frame starting at base 1. The trim is 4 bases for V and 0 bases for J, with a gap of 12 bases between the germline ends.